This T cell receptor (beta chain) was identified in a study of blood T cell repertoires in COVID-19. As for the study in general: The study drew acute and convalescent COVID-19 samples from the United States, Italy and Spain. Sources were T cells, B-cell-depleted T cells, or PBMCs; the material itself was cDNA or gDNA.

This clone was picked up a small number of times. Original handling: Counts of nucleated cells, estimated from reference gene primer amplification, were obtained. Profiled with immunoSEQ multiplex PCR; TCRdb holds only in-frame clones, not every one. V, J and clone size derive from that table, while D and trimming were established from the DNA sequence. The sample has hundreds of thousands of clones, approximately 90% seen once. V dropped 2 bases and J dropped 3 bases, with 10 bases sitting between them. This CDR3 has 14 amino acids. From germline, CDR1 is SGHAT and CDR2 FQNNGV. The sample comprised peripheral blood. The receptor comes from a young woman with active or convalescent COVID-19. V is TRBV11-2 and J is TRBJ1-2, with D uncertain. DNA of the CDR3: TGTGCCAGCAGCTTAACATTTGCGGACTATGGCTACACCTTC. Translation: CASSLTFADYGYTF.